The next 22 T cell receptor beta chains were all read from a single sample in a study of technical replicates of blood from several donors. Produced via immunoSEQ multiplex PCR; TCRdb's table is partial and in-frame only. The sample has almost 70,000 clones; about 90% are singletons. The sequencing sample was made of T cells isolated from PBMCs. The source is a human donor in good health.

Notes on this clone: The same CDR3 is also encoded by other DNA sequences in this sample. This sequence joins TRBV19 and TRBJ1-1; TRBD1 matches at 7 bases. Germline values: CDR1 LNHDA, CDR2 SQIVND (reference sequence). Trimming cost V 4 bases and J 0 bases; bases outside gene matches: 2. The CDR3 has 14 residues. CDR3 DNA sequence: TGTGCCAGTAGTAGGCAGGGGGTGAACACTGAAGCTTTCTTT. Residues: CASSRQGVNTEAFF.

This clone was counted between two and nine times. The rearrangement uses TRBV5-1 and TRBJ1-1; D not resolved. Trimming removed 0 bases from V and 4 bases from J, with 16 bases in between. This CDR3 is built from 16 residues. Germline lookup yields CDR1 SGHRS and CDR2 YFSETQ. CDR3 nucleotide sequence: TGCGCCAGCAGCTTGGGGGCAACTCGAGCGGGCACTGAAGCTTTCTTT. Translating gives CASSLGATRAGTEAFF.

This chain connects TRBV7-3 to TRBJ2-7; weak D call: TRBD1 (5 bases). Germline-derived CDR1 and CDR2 are SGHTA and FQGTGA. CDR3 length: 14 residues. The germline V and J ends were trimmed by 3 bases and 2 bases, with 11 bases remaining between them. The CDR3 region has the DNA TGTGCCAGCAGCTTTGGAGACAGCCCCTACGAGCAGTACTTC. Protein: CASSFGDSPYEQYF.

The chain is built from TRBV28 and TRBJ2-3, with D perhaps TRBD2 (5 bases). V was trimmed by 1 base and J by 5 bases, leaving 10 bases between them. The germline CDR1 and CDR2 sequences are MDHEN and SYDVKM. CDR3 size: 14 residues. The DNA of the CDR3 is TGTGCCAGCAGTTTATCCCTAGAGGGAGATACGCAGTATTTT. The encoded protein is CASSLSLEGDTQYF.

CDR3 residues: CATSLQAYSNQPQHF. CDR3 coding DNA: TGTGCCACCAGCTTGCAGGCTTATAGCAATCAGCCCCAGCATTTT. The chain couples TRBV15 to TRBJ1-5; no firm D call. The CDR3 is made up of 15 amino acids. V was trimmed by 5 bases and J by 0 bases, leaving 11 bases between them. The germline V gene encodes CDR1 LNHNV and CDR2 YYDKDF (reference sequence).

The chain links TRBV29-1 to TRBJ2-1; TRBD2 aligns across 16 bases. Losses at the gene ends were 5 bases for V and 6 bases for J; bases not matched to a gene: 4. The CDR3 is made up of 15 amino acids. Germline V gene data show CDR1 as SQVTM and CDR2 as ANQGSEA. The CDR3 nucleotides are TGCAGCGTTTCCGGGACTAGCGGGAGGGCCAATGAGCAGTTCTTC. Translating gives CSVSGTSGRANEQFF.

V gene TRBV30 combines with J gene TRBJ2-5; 8 positions match TRBD2. Unmatched junction bases numbered 12, after V lost 1 base and J lost 5 bases. In germline, CDR1 is GTSNPN, CDR2 SVGIG (reference sequence). The CDR3 contains 16 residues. CDR3 bases: TGTGCCTGGAGTGGAAAGGGACTAGTTCTGAAGGAGACCCAGTACTTC. Residues: CAWSGKGLVLKETQYF.

The rearrangement links TRBV5-1 to TRBJ1-1, with D maybe TRBD1 (6 bases). Germline CDR1 SGHRS, CDR2 YFSETQ. The CDR3 has 15 amino acids. The ends were cut back, 4 bases at V and 7 bases at J, with 20 bases in the middle. This CDR3 reads CASSLNQGTGVEAFF. CDR3 DNA sequence: TGCGCCAGCAGCCTGAATCAGGGGACCGGAGTTGAAGCTTTCTTT.

The chain joins TRBV6-5 to TRBJ2-3; D might be TRBD1 (6 bases). Trimming stripped 5 bases from V and 3 bases from J, with 15 bases between. The CDR3 consists of 15 residues. Germline V gene data show CDR1 as MNHEY and CDR2 as SVGAGI. The CDR3 is CASSGPGAGTDTQYF. The DNA of the CDR3 is TGTGCCAGCAGTGGACCAGGGGCTGGGACAGATACGCAGTATTTT.

The CDR3 bases are TGTGCCAGCAGCTTCGACAGGGGCGGCGAGCAGTACTTC. Translating it yields CASSFDRGGEQYF. This chain links TRBV5-6 with TRBJ2-7; 8 bases map to TRBD1. The germline V gene has CDR1 SGHDT and CDR2 YYEEEE. This CDR3 has 13 residues. V was pared by 2 bases and J by 6 bases, with 4 bases of the junction left unmatched.

The rearrangement links TRBV27 to TRBJ1-2, with D possibly TRBD1 on 5 matching bases. Germline V gene lookup returns CDR1 MNHEY and CDR2 SMNVEV (reference sequence). The CDR3 is 13 amino acids. With 2 bases removed from V and 8 bases from J, the gap between germline ends came to 12 bases. Here the CDR3 reads CASSLHGGEGYTF. In DNA, the CDR3 is TGTGCCAGCAGTTTACACGGAGGGGAAGGCTACACCTTC.

V usage is TRBV4-1 and J usage is TRBJ2-7, with D possibly matching TRBD2 (5 bases). Germline loops: CDR1 MGHRA, CDR2 YSYEKL. CDR3 size: 18 residues. Trimming took 0 bases from V and 3 from J, leaving 21 bases between them. CDR3 coding DNA: TGCGCCAGCAGCCAAGAAGATCGTTTTACGGAAGGGAGCTACGAGCAGTACTTC. This translates into CASSQEDRFTEGSYEQYF.

V usage is TRBV9 and J usage is TRBJ2-3, with TRBD1 matching 8 bases. Germline V gene lookup returns CDR1 SGDLS and CDR2 YYNGEE. Trimming took 3 bases from V and 3 from J; bases not matched to a gene: 6. The CDR3 is 15 residues long. The CDR3 sequence is CASSADGQGTDTQYF. In nucleotides, the CDR3 is TGTGCCAGCAGCGCCGACGGACAGGGAACAGATACGCAGTATTTT.

The chain joins TRBV4-1 to TRBJ1-2; 7 bases line up with TRBD1. The germline gives CDR1 MGHRA, CDR2 YSYEKL. This CDR3 spans 15 amino acids. Trimming at V came to 0 bases and at J to 8 bases, leaving 9 bases not matched to a gene. Here the CDR3 DNA reads TGCGCCAGCAGCCAAGAAGGGGGCCGTGAAGGGGGCTACACCTTC. Translated, it gives CASSQEGGREGGYTF.

The chain uses TRBV11-3 and TRBJ2-1, with 9 positions matching TRBD2. The CDR3 contains 17 residues. Germline V gene sequence: CDR1 SGHNT, CDR2 YENEEA. V was clipped by 1 base and J by 7 bases; unmatched bases: 11. The CDR3 is CASSLGYVSGRINEQFF. The CDR3 DNA sequence: TGTGCCAGCAGCTTAGGGTACGTTAGCGGGAGAATTAATGAGCAGTTCTTC. Complete variable domain (other parts from reference TRBV11-3 and TRBJ2-1): EAGVVQSPRYKIIEKKQPVAFWCNPISGHNTLYWYLQNLGQGPELLIRYENEEAVDDSQLPKDRFSAERLKGVDSTLKIQPAELGDSAVYLCASSLGYVSGRINEQFFGPGTRLTVL.

The chain combines TRBV4-1 with TRBJ2-1; TRBD1 matches at 7 bases. The CDR3 runs to 15 residues. V lost 1 base and J lost 6; bases outside the gene matches: 6. The V gene's germline CDR1 is MGHRA and CDR2 YSYEKL. The CDR3 here is CASSQVDRISNEQFF. In nucleotides, the CDR3 is TGCGCCAGCAGCCAAGTGGACAGGATATCCAATGAGCAGTTCTTC.

CDR3 in amino acids: CASSLGGGPETQYF. The DNA for the CDR3 is TGTGCCAGCAGCTTGGGAGGGGGGCCGGAGACCCAGTACTTC. The chain carries TRBV7-3 and TRBJ2-5, with D perhaps TRBD2 (7 bases). Between the trimmed V and J ends, which lost 3 bases and 5 bases, there was a span of 13 bases. The germline V gene encodes CDR1 SGHTA and CDR2 FQGTGA. There are 14 residues in the CDR3.

V gene TRBV5-1 combines with J gene TRBJ1-2; no reliable D call. Germline V gene sequence: CDR1 SGHRS, CDR2 YFSETQ. The CDR3 runs 13 residues. V was shortened by 4 bases and J by 5 bases, with 12 bases between the two germline ends. The CDR3, as DNA: TGCGCCAGCAGCCCTGACATTTCTTATGGCTACACCTTC. This codes for CASSPDISYGYTF.

The chain uses TRBV28 and TRBJ2-3, with D perhaps TRBD2 (6 bases). V lost 6 bases to trimming and J lost 4 bases, with 20 bases between them. This CDR3 is 16 amino acids long. The germline V gene encodes CDR1 MDHEN and CDR2 SYDVKM. CDR3 bases: TGTGCCAGCAGCAGCCTTCCGGGGCCGGGGGCAGATACGCAGTATTTT. This encodes CASSSLPGPGADTQYF.

This chain connects TRBV5-8 to TRBJ1-4, with 7 bases lining up with TRBD1. This CDR3 has 14 amino acids. The junction had 10 bases not matched to a gene; V was cut back by 6 bases and J by 8 bases. The germline gives CDR1 SGHTS, CDR2 YDEGEE. CDR3: CASTFRDRQEKLFF. The CDR3, as DNA: TGTGCCAGCACGTTCCGGGACAGACAGGAAAAACTGTTTTTT. The whole variable domain, filled in from reference TRBV5-8 and TRBJ1-4, reads EAGVTQSPTHLIKTRGQQATLRCSPISGHTSVYWYQQALGLGLQFLLWYDEGEERNRGNFPPRFSGRQFPNYSSELNVNALELEDSALYLCASTFRDRQEKLFFGSGTQLSVL.

This clone appeared a single time. This chain joins TRBV2 and TRBJ2-7; TRBD2 matches at 10 bases. The CDR3 is 16 amino acids. V shed 3 bases, J shed 0 bases, and the junction held 5 bases outside the gene matches. Germline V lookup: CDR1 SNHLY, CDR2 FYNNEI. For the CDR3, the DNA is TGTGCCAGCAGTGATTTCGCTAGCGGGAGCTCCTACGAGCAGTACTTC. Protein: CASSDFASGSSYEQYF.

The chain employs TRBV11-3 and TRBJ2-1; 9 bases fit TRBD2. This CDR3 is built from 15 residues. The germline CDR1 and CDR2 sequences are SGHNT and YENEEA. V was pared by 3 bases and J by 4 bases, with 4 bases of the junction left unmatched. The CDR3 spells CASSFRAGGYNEQFF. The CDR3 DNA reads TGTGCCAGCAGCTTCAGGGCGGGAGGGTACAATGAGCAGTTCTTC.